The T cell receptor (beta chain) under discussion was sequenced for a study of cytomegalovirus exposure and HLA in healthy donors. Study overall: The same platform was used for the 95 to 150 validation repertoires and the roughly 640 first-cohort repertoires, a later analysis reported.

Libraries were prepared by immunoSEQ multiplex PCR; TCRdb keeps only in-frame clonotypes and omits some of them. The profile covers roughly 250,000 clones, with around 90% appearing a single time and about 0.36% taken by the ten largest. The germline CDR1 and CDR2 sequences are MGHRA and YSYEKL. This CDR3 contains 16 residues. The ends were cut back, 3 bases at V and 2 bases at J, with 16 bases in the middle. Separate from the 666-subject first cohort was the approximately 120-subject validation cohort, to which the donors belonged. This clone has only one observation. The chain recombines TRBV4-1 with TRBJ1-2; D is unclear. The TCR sequence derives from a woman in her late teens or twenties in good health and CMV-seronegative. Specimen: PBMCs. CDR3 nucleotide sequence: TGCGCCAGCAGCCATACCGCCCTGGCAGCGAACTATGGCTACACCTTC. Its translation: CASSHTALAANYGYTF.